This T cell receptor (beta chain) was recorded in a study of OX40 agonist ivuxolimab in advanced cancers. With regard to the full study: Ivuxolimab, which targeted the costimulatory receptor OX40 (CD134), was an agonistic, fully human IgG2 monoclonal antibody. Intravenous ivuxolimab was administered to patients every 2 weeks at six dose levels: 0.01, 0.1, 0.3, 1.5, 3 and 10 mg/kg. Of the approximately 50 patients in dose escalation, 19 had hepatocellular carcinoma, about 15 had melanoma, 9 had renal cell carcinoma and 9 had head and neck cancer. In the dose-escalation cohort, around 80% of patients were male, and the mean age was 60 years with a range of about 23 to 79. Patients were allowed to have had prior anti-PD-1, anti-PD-L1 or anti-CTLA-4 therapy, and less than 45% of the dose-escalation patients had previously received checkpoint inhibitors. Three dose-escalation patients achieved partial responses, one with hepatocellular carcinoma and two with cutaneous melanoma. Peripheral TCRbeta sequencing was intended to test whether TCR sequence diversity was altered and clonal T-cell expansion was caused by ivuxolimab. The paper covers the monotherapy dose-escalation part of the phase I ivuxolimab trial, which included N of about 50 patients.

What the work shows at the level of the full study, not this receptor alone: At doses of 0.1 to 3.0 mg/kg, clonal expansion of both CD4+ and CD8+ T cells in blood was seen between baseline and week 6. Which antigens the clonally expanded peripheral T cells were specific for was not determined. After ivuxolimab, expanded clones were on average more numerous among CD8+ T cells than among CD4+ T cells. In the 0.1-3.0 mg/kg groups, partial responders had among the lowest normalized peripheral clonal expansion, particularly in CD8+ T cells. Low levels of normalized T-cell clonal expansion were also seen in some patients who did not respond.

To sequence the TCRbeta CDR3 region, genomic DNA was isolated from the sorted cells. The immunoSEQ Assay was used to sequence the TCRbeta CDR3 regions. TCRdb retrieved this table from immuneACCESS and kept in-frame rearrangements only. Not all clones are present; in checked studies, unresolved V genes account for under half, and no reason is known for the remainder. The sample table records under 70,000 clones; 80% to 95% of these occur just once. Of the sample, 0.6% to 0.8% falls within the top ten clones. The trial excluded patients who had a history of autoimmune disease or were on systemic immunosuppression. Peripheral blood for TCR sequencing was collected from all dose cohorts at baseline, on cycle 4 day 1, and on cycle 7 day 1. Samples came from an open-label, multicenter, first-in-human phase I dose-escalation trial of ivuxolimab. Adults with locally advanced or metastatic melanoma, renal cell, hepatocellular, or head and neck squamous cell carcinoma were enrolled in the trial. CD4+ and CD8+ T cells were sorted separately from peripheral blood before TCR sequencing.

A note on this clone: Its antigen target is currently unknown. No quality values exist for individual bases; no much larger clone is one base distant.

The CDR3 runs 14 residues from the cysteine to the phenylalanine. Only the CDR3 DNA is retained, 42 bases long and in frame from the first base. Unmatched junction bases come to 11, with V trimmed by 5 bases and J by 10 bases. Per the germline V gene, SGHTA is the CDR1 and FQGTGA is the CDR2. The sample in question was CD4+ or CD8+ T cells sorted from blood, obtained in a trial of the OX40 agonist ivuxolimab. The chain uses TRBV7-3 and TRBJ2-1; TRBD2 matches 7 bases in the middle. This TCR was sampled from an adult with an advanced solid tumor such as melanoma, head and neck, liver or kidney cancer. The CDR3 region has the sequence CASSPRAGSREQFF. The DNA sequence is given as TGTGCCAGCAGCCCCAGAGCGGGATCTAGGGAGCAGTTCTTC.